This note documents a single T cell receptor beta chain sequence. Per the study methods: Cell counts per sample came from amplifying reference gene primers. The protocol was immunoSEQ multiplex PCR, while the TCRdb copy is restricted to in-frame clones and leaves out a portion. V, J and clone size were drawn from that table, and D and trimming were deduced from the DNA. The table lists about 390,000 clones, approximately 89% of them singletons. This specimen belongs to a study of blood T cell repertoires in COVID-19. About the study: The samples span acute and convalescent COVID-19 from the United States, Italy and Spain. Nucleic acid was either cDNA or gDNA, and it came from T cells, B-cell-depleted T cells, or PBMCs.

The Seattle patients joined while their infection was active and were tracked longitudinally afterward. CDR1 MNHEY and CDR2 SVGAGI come from the germline V gene. The CDR3 is 14 amino acids. Trimming removed 4 bases from V and 4 bases from J; junction bases left unmatched: 4. The source of this sequence is a woman aged 55-70 years with COVID-19, enrolled during active disease. The rearrangement uses TRBV6-5 and TRBJ1-2; 9 bases agree with TRBD1. Sequencing was carried out using peripheral blood. CDR3 loop: CASSSLTGGYGYTF. Here the CDR3 DNA reads TGTGCCAGCAGTTCCTTGACAGGGGGCTATGGCTACACCTTC.